The clone carrying this TCR beta chain appeared once. The antigen is not known. This entry is derived from a study of identical twins' blood T cells. The study's findings and limits: Environmental influences on twin similarity could not be excluded.

MiXCR, applied by TCRdb to the 5' RACE reads, yields one record per CDR3 protein. The sample lists roughly 340,000 distinct CDR3 sequences, more than 25% occurring once. This sequence was found in a woman between 18 and 50 years old in good health. The specimen was PBMCs.

Written as DNA, the CDR3 is TGTGCCATTGTCGGGACGGAGAACACTGAAGCTTTCTTT. Translating it yields CAIVGTENTEAFF. This chain joins TRBV10-3 and TRBJ1-1, with D maybe TRBD1 (5 bases). This CDR3 contains 13 residues. Looked up from germline, CDR1 is ENHRY and CDR2 is SYGVKD. Trimming took 9 bases from V and 1 from J, leaving 12 bases between them.